This is a list of T cell receptor beta chains from one sample in a study of T cells in Graves' hyperthyroidism and ophthalmopathy. TCRdb used MiXCR to reprocess the multiplex PCR reads, holding one entry per CDR3 protein. Of approximately 620,000 distinct CDR3 sequences in the sample, 16% were seen once. Input material: blood. These receptors came from a middle-aged woman with Graves' ophthalmopathy. The CDR3 runs from the conserved cysteine through the conserved F or W. The order of the fields is J gene, D gene, clone size, V gene, CDR3 DNA, CDR3 protein. A D gene is named only where the DNA matches it firmly. Where a row states a size, it is once, few, many or the class of an expanded clone; other rows omit it.

TRBJ2-1 | . | . | TRBV5-1 | TGCGCCAGCAGCACGGGAGTTTCGAATGAGCAGTTCTTC | CASSTGVSNEQFF
TRBJ1-2 | . | many | TRBV24-1 | TGTGCCACTCGCCGGAGGGAAAAGCTGGACTACACCTTC | CATRRREKLDYTF
TRBJ1-1 | TRBD1 | . | TRBV3-1 | TGTGCCAGCAGCGTCCAGGGGGCGGCCGGCACTGAAGCTTTCTTT | CASSVQGAAGTEAFF
TRBJ1-1 | TRBD1 | many | TRBV7-9 | TGTGCCAGCAGCTCGACACAGGGGAATGTAATCTACACTGAAGCTTTCTTT | CASSSTQGNVIYTEAFF
TRBJ1-1 | . | many | TRBV29-1 | TGCAGCGTCGGAACCCCCTACGGAAGTGCTGAAGCTTTCTTT | CSVGTPYGSAEAFF
TRBJ1-3 | . | . | TRBV12-3/TRBV12-4 | TGTGCCAGCAGTCCGATAACAGCAGGGATAGGTGGAAACACCATATATTTT | CASSPITAGIGGNTIYF
TRBJ2-7 | TRBD1 | many | TRBV20-1 | TGCAGTGCTTTACGACCCGGACAGGTTCTCTCCTACGAGCAGTACTTC | CSALRPGQVLSYEQYF
TRBJ2-1 | . | many | TRBV20-1 | TGCAGTGCTAGAGAAAAAGGGCTAGCCTACAATGAGCAGTTCTTC | CSAREKGLAYNEQFF
TRBJ1-1 | . | many | TRBV10-3 | TGTGCCATCAGTAGGACAGAGAACACTGAAGCTTTCTTT | CAISRTENTEAFF
TRBJ1-1 | . | many | TRBV4-1 | TGCGCCAGCAGCAGGCGGACGCCTACAATCGAGAACACTGAAGCTTTCTTT | CASSRRTPTIENTEAFF
TRBJ2-5 | TRBD2 | many | TRBV6-5 | TGTGCCAGCAGTTACGGGGCGGCTAGCGGAAAAGAGACCCAGTACTTC | CASSYGAASGKETQYF
TRBJ1-1 | . | many | TRBV3-1 | TGTGCCAGCAGCCAAAATAGTAACACTGAAGCTTTCTTT | CASSQNSNTEAFF
TRBJ2-3 | . | many | TRBV10-3 | TGTGCCATCACCGGGGGTAGCACAGATACGCAGTATTTT | CAITGGSTDTQYF
TRBJ2-3 | TRBD2 | many | TRBV2 | TGTGCCAGCGAAGGGACTAGCGGCACAGATACGCAGTATTTT | CASEGTSGTDTQYF
TRBJ1-3 | . | few | TRBV6-1 | TGTGCCAGCCGACGCGGGACGGGCTCTGGAAACACCATATATTTT | CASRRGTGSGNTIYF
TRBJ2-1 | TRBD1 | . | TRBV12-3/TRBV12-4 | TGTGCCAGCAGTTTATTCGGGACAGGGGGCACCCGGCAGTTCTTC | CASSLFGTGGTRQFF
TRBJ2-7 | . | many | TRBV2 | TGTGCCAGCAGTGATATCTCGGGGTACGGACGCCACGAGCAGTACTTC | CASSDISGYGRHEQYF
TRBJ2-3 | TRBD2 | many | TRBV11-2 | TGTGCCAGCAGCAATGGACTAGCAGACACAGATACGCAGTATTTT | CASSNGLADTDTQYF
TRBJ2-1 | TRBD1 | few | TRBV10-3 | TGTGCCACCTGTGACAGGGACGGGCCCTACAATGAGCAGTTCTTC | CATCDRDGPYNEQFF
TRBJ2-1 | TRBD2 | . | TRBV6-5 | TGTGCCAGCAGTTGGCGGGGGAGCTCCTACAATGAGCAGTTCTTC | CASSWRGSSYNEQFF
TRBJ1-1 | . | few | TRBV6-1 | TGTGCCAGCAGGAAAGTACAGGGAATTGACACTGAAGCTTTCTTT | CASRKVQGIDTEAFF
TRBJ1-1 | . | . | TRBV6-2/TRBV6-3 | TGTGCCAGCAGAAGAGGGCCCATGAACACTGAAGCTTTCTTT | CASRRGPMNTEAFF
TRBJ2-4 | TRBD1 | many | TRBV11-2 | TGTGCCAGCAGCTTAGATCTATGGCAGGGGGCAGGAAACATTCAGTACTTC | CASSLDLWQGAGNIQYF
TRBJ2-3 | TRBD2 | many | TRBV7-2 | TGTGCCAGCAGCTTCTCCGGACTAGCGGGGGGCATAGATACGCAGTATTTT | CASSFSGLAGGIDTQYF
TRBJ1-2 | . | . | TRBV28 | TGTGCCAGCAGTTTAGGCGGACTGGGGAGAAACTATGGCTACACCTTC | CASSLGGLGRNYGYTF
TRBJ2-1 | TRBD1 | many | TRBV5-1 | TGCGCCAGCAGCGTGAGCCTGACAGGGATCTACAATGAGCAGTTCTTC | CASSVSLTGIYNEQFF
TRBJ1-1 | TRBD1 | few | TRBV7-9 | TGTGCCAGCAGCTTAGGGCTTGGGACAGTAGTGAACACTGAAGCTTTCTTT | CASSLGLGTVVNTEAFF
TRBJ1-3 | . | . | TRBV6-1 | TGTGCCAGCAGTGAAGCGCTTCAGGATGGAAACACCACATATTTT | CASSEALQDGNTTYF
TRBJ2-5 | TRBD2 | . | TRBV20-1 | TGCAGTGCACCCCCCGACCTTAGACTAGCGGGAGCAGGGGAAGGGACCCAGTACTTC | CSAPPDLRLAGAGEGTQYF
TRBJ2-2 | TRBD2 | many | TRBV7-2 | TGTGCCAGCAGCCCCCAAGCGGGAATCGTTAACACCGGGGAGCTGTTTTTT | CASSPQAGIVNTGELFF
TRBJ2-1 | . | many | TRBV7-2 | TGTGCCAGCAGCTCGGGACGGCCCAATGAGCAGTTCTTC | CASSSGRPNEQFF
TRBJ2-3 | TRBD2 | few | TRBV7-8 | TGTGCCAGCAGCTTAGCGGCGGGGGGGCCCGCAGATACGCAGTATTTT | CASSLAAGGPADTQYF
TRBJ2-3 | . | . | TRBV4-2 | TGTGCCAGCAGCCAAGACCAGGGGGGGGCCCCAGATACGCAGTATTTT | CASSQDQGGAPDTQYF
TRBJ2-1 | . | . | TRBV19 | TGTGCCAGTAGCCATGGGACCAGGGACGTTTACAATGAGCAGTTCTTC | CASSHGTRDVYNEQFF
TRBJ2-7 | . | few | TRBV20-1 | TGCAGTGCTAGAGTCGCGGTTCGCGACGAGCAGTACTTC | CSARVAVRDEQYF
TRBJ2-5 | . | . | TRBV5-1 | TGCGCCAGCAGCCCGCACCCTCGGACCGCTGACCTGTACCAAGAGACCCAGTACTTC | CASSPHPRTADLYQETQYF
TRBJ1-2 | TRBD1 | few | TRBV7-6 | TGTGCCAGCAGCTTAGAGACAGGGGGCAGGAATGGCTACACCTTC | CASSLETGGRNGYTF
TRBJ2-3 | . | . | TRBV6-1 | TGTGTCAGCAGATCTGGACAGAGCACAGATACGCAGTATTTT | CVSRSGQSTDTQYF
TRBJ1-2 | . | many | TRBV2 | TGTGCCAGCAGTGACGGGGGGGGGAACTATGGCTACACCTTC | CASSDGGGNYGYTF
TRBJ1-5 | . | . | TRBV19 | TGTGCCAGTAGTAAGGGATTCATGGACAGACCGATACCCGGGTTGGCCAATCAGCCCCAGCATTTT | CASSKGFMDRPIPGLANQPQHF
TRBJ2-2 | . | once | TRBV2 | TGTGCCATCCTTGGGACGACCGGGGAGCTGTTTTTT | CAILGTTGELFF
TRBJ2-3 | TRBD2 | many | TRBV7-6 | TGTGCCAGCAGCTTAAGTCCGGGAGGGCCGGTCACAGATACGCAGTATTTT | CASSLSPGGPVTDTQYF
TRBJ1-6 | . | many | TRBV6-1 | TGTGCCAGCAGCTCCGGACAGAACTATAATTCACCCCTCCACTTT | CASSSGQNYNSPLHF
TRBJ2-7 | . | . | TRBV7-9 | TGTGCCACCTCGAAAGGGGCCGAGCAGTACTTC | CATSKGAEQYF
TRBJ1-6 | . | many | TRBV6-2/TRBV6-3 | TGTGCCAGCACCCGAGGTTATGGGGGGCAGAGCTCCTATAATTCACCCCTCCACTTT | CASTRGYGGQSSYNSPLHF
TRBJ2-2 | . | . | TRBV5-1 | TGTGCCAGCAGCCCAGGGCATGCAGGGGCGAACACCGGGGAGCTGCTTTTT | CASSPGHAGANTGELLF
TRBJ2-3 | TRBD1 | . | TRBV5-8 | TGTGCCAGCAGCTTGTTACAGGGGCCGGGGCCAGATACGCAGTATTTT | CASSLLQGPGPDTQYF
TRBJ1-2 | TRBD1 | . | TRBV29-1 | TGCAGCGTTGACTCCCCGGACAGGGGGCGAAGAGGCTACACCTTC | CSVDSPDRGRRGYTF
TRBJ2-7 | TRBD1 | many | TRBV20-1 | TGCAGTGCTATACAGGGGGCCCCCGAGATTTACGAGCAGTACTTC | CSAIQGAPEIYEQYF
TRBJ2-7 | . | . | TRBV27 | TGTGCCAGCAGCCTCAACCGGGACCAATACGAGCAGTACTTC | CASSLNRDQYEQYF
TRBJ2-7 | . | few | TRBV6-5 | TGTGCCAGCAGTTACACCTACCGGGGGCCAAACTACGAGCAGTACTTC | CASSYTYRGPNYEQYF
TRBJ2-3 | . | many | TRBV7-8 | TGTGCCATGGGGGTGGATACGCAGTATTTT | CAMGVDTQYF
TRBJ2-7 | TRBD2 | . | TRBV10-3 | TGTGCCATCAAGCCCGCGGGAGGGGGCGAGCAGTACTTC | CAIKPAGGGEQYF
TRBJ1-4 | TRBD1 | few | TRBV30 | TGTGCACAAACCGGGACAGGGGTGGAAAAACTGTTTTTT | CAQTGTGVEKLFF
TRBJ2-2 | TRBD2 | many | TRBV6-1 | TGTGCCAGCTCCCAAGTGGCTAGCGGGAGGACCGGGGAGCTGTTTTTT | CASSQVASGRTGELFF
TRBJ1-2 | . | many | TRBV6-1 | TGTGCCAGCAGCGTACTTGGGGGTTATGGCTACACCTTC | CASSVLGGYGYTF
TRBJ2-3 | . | . | TRBV7-9 | TGTGCCAGCAGCTTATCCGGGTTGTACGGCACAGATACGCAGTATTTT | CASSLSGLYGTDTQYF
TRBJ1-1 | . | . | TRBV6-4 | TGTGCCATCCACCGCACTGAAGCTTTCTTT | CAIHRTEAFF
TRBJ2-2 | . | few | TRBV2 | TGTGCCAGCGGTCTTTTGTTCGCGAACACCGGGGAGCTGTTTTTT | CASGLLFANTGELFF